This is a list of T cell receptor beta chains from one sample in a study of T-cell memory formation after mild COVID-19. TCRdb re-called the 5' RACE reads through MiXCR, storing one row per CDR3 protein. The table includes about 540,000 distinct CDR3 sequences, 20% detected once. The sequenced material came from PBMCs or a T cell subset sorted from them (not recorded which). These receptors originate from an adult woman who had mild COVID-19 (a few samples of this study predate the infection). Cell type and time point are not known. The CDR3 runs from the conserved cysteine through the conserved F or W. Clone size is stated in some rows and not others, as once, few, many or a class when expanded.

size	V	J	CDR3
few	TRBV19	TRBJ2-7	CASSIWGQGSIYEQYF
.	TRBV7-9	TRBJ2-5	CASSRSGFGETQYF
.	TRBV10-3	TRBJ2-3	CAISESGPRTDTQYF
.	TRBV5-1	TRBJ2-7	CASSLADTPSYEQYF
few	TRBV2	TRBJ1-1	CASDEQPNTEAFF
.	TRBV12-3/TRBV12-4	TRBJ1-1	CASTGQKNTEAFF
few	TRBV7-2	TRBJ1-1	CASSPRTGTNTEAFF
few	TRBV11-2	TRBJ2-7	CASSRRGTSGGYEQYF
.	TRBV12-3/TRBV12-4	TRBJ1-2	CASSLSGAEYGYTF
.	TRBV30	TRBJ1-2	CAWSFSGTNSGYTF